A single sample gave rise to the 4 T cell receptor beta chains below, sequenced in a study of blood T cell repertoires in COVID-19. Libraries were prepared by immunoSEQ multiplex PCR; TCRdb keeps only in-frame clonotypes and omits some of them. Among 250,000 or so clones listed, over 80% were seen once. Sequencing was performed on peripheral blood. The source is a woman in her forties who had recovered from COVID-19.

V and J are TRBV7-9 and TRBJ2-5; 8 bases line up with TRBD2. Germline-derived CDR1 and CDR2 are SEHNR and FQNEAQ (reference sequence). J lost 5 bases, V lost 5 bases, and 10 bases had no gene match. CDR3 size: 15 residues. The CDR3 sequence: CASSLSGGPGETQYF. CDR3 nucleotide sequence: TGTGCCAGCAGCCTCTCGGGGGGGCCTGGGGAGACCCAGTACTTC.

The chain links TRBV2 to TRBJ1-5, with D hard to call. The germline V and J ends were trimmed by 8 bases and 0 bases, with 8 bases remaining between them. Per germline, CDR1 SNHLY and CDR2 FYNNEI. This CDR3 has 13 amino acids. The CDR3 nucleotides are TGTGCCAGCCGGTCGTTTAGCAATCAGCCCCAGCATTTT. It is translated as CASRSFSNQPQHF.

CDR3 coding DNA: TGTGCCAGCAGTTTGGGAGCTGGCTCTGGAAACACCATATATTTT. This gives the protein CASSLGAGSGNTIYF. The rearrangement links TRBV28 to TRBJ1-3, with unresolved D. The CDR3 covers 15 residues. Trimming removed 3 bases from V and 0 bases from J, with 9 bases in between. CDR1 is MDHEN and CDR2 is SYDVKM in the germline V gene.

V and J are TRBV2 and TRBJ2-5; D is perhaps TRBD1 (6 bases). Germline V lookup: CDR1 SNHLY, CDR2 FYNNEI. V lost 9 bases to trimming and J lost 1 base, with 12 bases between them. The CDR3 extends over 13 amino acids. CDR3 protein: CARLTGIQETQYF. The DNA of the CDR3 is TGTGCCAGGTTGACAGGTATCCAAGAGACCCAGTACTTC.